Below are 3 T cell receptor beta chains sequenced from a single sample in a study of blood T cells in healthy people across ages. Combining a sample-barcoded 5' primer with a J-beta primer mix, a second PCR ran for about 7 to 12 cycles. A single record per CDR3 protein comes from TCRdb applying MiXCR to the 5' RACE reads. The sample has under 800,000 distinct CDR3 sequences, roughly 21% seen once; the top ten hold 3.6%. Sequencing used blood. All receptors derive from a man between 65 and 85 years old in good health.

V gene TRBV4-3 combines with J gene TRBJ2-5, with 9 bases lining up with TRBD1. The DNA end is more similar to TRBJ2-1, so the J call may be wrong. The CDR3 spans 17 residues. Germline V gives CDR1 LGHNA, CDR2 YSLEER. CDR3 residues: CASSQEGTGFGYNEQFF. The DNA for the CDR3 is TGCGCCAGCAGCCAAGAAGGGACAGGGTTTGGGTACAATGAGCAGTTCTTC.

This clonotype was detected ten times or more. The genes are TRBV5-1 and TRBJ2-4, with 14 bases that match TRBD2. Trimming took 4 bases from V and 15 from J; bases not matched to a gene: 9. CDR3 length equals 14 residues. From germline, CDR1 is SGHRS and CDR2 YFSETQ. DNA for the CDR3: TGCGCCAGCAGCGACGGGACTAGCGGGAGCCTTCGGTACTTC. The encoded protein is CASSDGTSGSLRYF. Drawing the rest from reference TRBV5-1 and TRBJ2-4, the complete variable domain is KAGVTQTPRYLIKTRGQQVTLSCSPISGHRSVSWYQQTPGQGLQFLFEYFSETQRNKGNFPGRFSGRQFSNSRSEMNVSTLELGDSALYLCASSDGTSGSLRYFGAGTRLSVL.

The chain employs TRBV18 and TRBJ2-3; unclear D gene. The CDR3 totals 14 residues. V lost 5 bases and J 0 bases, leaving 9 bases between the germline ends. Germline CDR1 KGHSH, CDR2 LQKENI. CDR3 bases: TGTGCCAGCTCAACGGTCCCTAGCACAGATACGCAGTATTTT. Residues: CASSTVPSTDTQYF.